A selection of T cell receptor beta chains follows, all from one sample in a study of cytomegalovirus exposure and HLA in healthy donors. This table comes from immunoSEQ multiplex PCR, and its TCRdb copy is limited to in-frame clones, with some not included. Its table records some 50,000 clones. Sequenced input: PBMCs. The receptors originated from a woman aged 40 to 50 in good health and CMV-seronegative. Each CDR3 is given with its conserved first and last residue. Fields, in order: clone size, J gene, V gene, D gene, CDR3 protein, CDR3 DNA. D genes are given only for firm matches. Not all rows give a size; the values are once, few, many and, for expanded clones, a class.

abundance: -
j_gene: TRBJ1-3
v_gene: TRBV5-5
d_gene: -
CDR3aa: CASSLDSGSGNTIYF
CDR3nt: TGTGCCAGCAGCTTGGATTCAGGGTCTGGAAACACCATATATTTT

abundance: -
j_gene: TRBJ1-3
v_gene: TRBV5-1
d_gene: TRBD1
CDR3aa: CASSWTGLSGNTIYF
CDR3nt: TGCGCCAGCAGCTGGACAGGCCTCTCTGGAAACACCATATATTTT

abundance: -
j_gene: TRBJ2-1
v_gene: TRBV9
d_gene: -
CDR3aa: CASSAVPGQISYNEQFF
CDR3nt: TGTGCCAGCAGCGCCGTCCCGGGACAAATCTCCTACAATGAGCAGTTCTTC

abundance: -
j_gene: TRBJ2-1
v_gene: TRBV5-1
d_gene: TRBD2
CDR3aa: CASSYGTSGRVNEQFF
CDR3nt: TGCGCCAGCAGCTACGGGACTAGCGGGAGAGTTAATGAGCAGTTCTTC

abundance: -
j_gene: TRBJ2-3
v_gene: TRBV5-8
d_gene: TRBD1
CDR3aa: CASSSGQWGTDTQYF
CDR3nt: TGTGCCAGCAGCTCGGGACAGTGGGGCACAGATACGCAGTATTTT

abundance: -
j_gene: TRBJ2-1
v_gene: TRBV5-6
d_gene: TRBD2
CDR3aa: CASSLALAVRIHEQFF
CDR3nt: TGTGCCAGCAGCTTGGCACTAGCGGTGAGAATCCATGAGCAGTTCTTC

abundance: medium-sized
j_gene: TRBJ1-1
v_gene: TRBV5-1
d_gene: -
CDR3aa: CASSLAQQGDEAFF
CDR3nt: TGCGCCAGCAGCCTGGCCCAACAGGGTGATGAAGCTTTCTTT

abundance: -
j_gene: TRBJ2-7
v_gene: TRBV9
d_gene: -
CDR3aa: CASSPLSRSSEQYF
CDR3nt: TGTGCCAGCAGCCCTCTTTCTCGGTCCTCCGAGCAGTACTTC

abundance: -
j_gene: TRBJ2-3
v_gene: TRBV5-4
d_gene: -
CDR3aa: CASSPGQDTQYF
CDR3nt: TGTGCCAGCAGCCCCGGACAGGATACGCAGTATTTT

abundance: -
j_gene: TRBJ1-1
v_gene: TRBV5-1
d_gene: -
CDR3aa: CASSPQGQRDTEAFF
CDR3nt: TGCGCCAGCAGCCCACAGGGACAAAGGGACACTGAAGCTTTCTTT

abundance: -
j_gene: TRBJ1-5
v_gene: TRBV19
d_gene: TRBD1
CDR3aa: CASASRDRDQPQHF
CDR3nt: TGTGCCAGTGCCAGCCGAGACAGGGATCAGCCCCAGCATTTT

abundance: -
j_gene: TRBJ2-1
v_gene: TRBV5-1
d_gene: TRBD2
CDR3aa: CASSRLAGDNEQFF
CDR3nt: TGCGCCAGCAGCAGACTAGCGGGAGACAATGAGCAGTTCTTC

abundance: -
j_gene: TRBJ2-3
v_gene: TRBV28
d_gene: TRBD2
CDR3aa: CASSSLAGVATDTQYF
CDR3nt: TGTGCCAGCAGTTCCCTAGCGGGAGTAGCCACAGATACGCAGTATTTT